One and the same sample provided the 28 T cell receptor beta chains below, sequenced in a study of STAT5B mutations in CD4+ large granular lymphocyte leukemia. Repertoires were generated with immunoSEQ multiplex PCR, while TCRdb's copy carries only in-frame clones and drops some. The sample consists of nearly 35,000 clones, more than 75% of them appearing once. The sample consisted of CD4+ T cells from blood buffy coats. The receptors here all came from a human donor in good health.

This rearrangement joins TRBV29-1 to TRBJ2-5; D remains unclear. V lost 6 bases and J 5 bases, leaving 7 bases between the germline ends. This CDR3 has 10 amino acids. CDR1 is SQVTM and CDR2 is ANQGSEA in the germline V gene. CDR3: CSVSVETQYF. CDR3 bases: TGCAGCGTCTCCGTGGAGACCCAGTACTTC.

This clone appeared once. The chain couples TRBV13 to TRBJ2-5; D is undetermined. V shed 2 bases and J shed 1 base, with 5 bases lying between them. The CDR3 loop spans 13 amino acids. In germline, CDR1 is PRHDT, CDR2 FYEKMQ (reference sequence). The CDR3 region is CASSLRSQETQYF. The CDR3 region has the DNA TGTGCCAGCAGCTTAAGGAGCCAAGAGACCCAGTACTTC.

The J gene is TRBJ1-1, the V gene TRBV18; D might be TRBD1 (5 bases). Between the trimmed V and J ends, which lost 3 bases and 1 base, there was a span of 9 bases. This CDR3 is 14 amino acids long. Germline values: CDR1 KGHSH, CDR2 LQKENI. Here the CDR3 reads CASSPPGTNTEAFF. The CDR3 DNA is TGTGCCAGCTCACCGCCAGGGACGAACACTGAAGCTTTCTTT.

This clone was detected only once. J is TRBJ2-1 and V is TRBV4-1; tentative D call: TRBD2 (5 bases). Between the trimmed V and J ends, which lost 4 bases and 6 bases, there was a span of 16 bases. CDR1 MGHRA and CDR2 YSYEKL come from the germline V gene. CDR3 length: 15 amino acids. The CDR3 DNA sequence: TGCGCCAGCAGCCCACAAGAGGCTAGCATCAATGAGCAGTTCTTC. Protein product: CASSPQEASINEQFF.

In regard to this clone: The junction departs from germline at one end; a sequencing error may be responsible. The chain is built from TRBV7-9 and TRBJ1-2, with D possibly TRBD1 on 6 matching bases. Germline V gene data show CDR1 as SEHNR and CDR2 as FQNEAQ (reference sequence). The CDR3 is made up of 16 amino acids. The CDR3 loop reads CASSLGRGTLNYGYTF. CDR3 sequence (DNA): TGTGCCAGCAGTTTAGGGAGGGGGACCTTGAATTATGGCTACACCTTC.

This clone was counted a single time. The chain combines TRBV15 with TRBJ2-1; D gene ambiguous. Trimming removed 2 bases from V and 2 bases from J, with 7 bases in between. The germline V gene encodes CDR1 LNHNV and CDR2 YYDKDF (reference sequence). The CDR3 sequence is 14 residues long. The CDR3 bases are TGTGCCACCAGCAGATCCCGGGCCTACAATGAGCAGTTCTTC. Translation: CATSRSRAYNEQFF.

V usage is TRBV6-5 and J usage is TRBJ2-7; possible D gene TRBD1, 5 bases. Germline CDR1 reads MNHEY; CDR2 reads SVGAGI. The length of the CDR3 is 13 residues. Trimming cost V 6 bases and J 6 bases, with 15 bases left between them. The CDR3 region has the DNA TGTGCCAGCAGCCGACGCATAGGGGCCGAGCAGTACTTC. This codes for CASSRRIGAEQYF.

V is TRBV6-1 and J is TRBJ2-7; a weak D match, TRBD2 (7 bases). This CDR3 has 15 amino acids. Per germline, CDR1 MNHNS and CDR2 SASEGT. The V end lost 3 bases, the J end lost 6 bases, and 18 bases lay between the germline ends. The CDR3 loop reads CASSDEGGGRGEQYF. CDR3 nucleotide sequence: TGTGCCAGCAGTGATGAGGGGGGGGGACGGGGCGAGCAGTACTTC.

CDR3 loop: CSARTTSTGELFF. Here the CDR3 DNA reads TGCAGCGCGCGGACCACGAGCACCGGGGAGCTGTTTTTT. V is TRBV29-1 and J is TRBJ2-2; unclear D gene. This CDR3 comprises 13 residues. The V gene lost 7 bases and the J gene lost 4 bases, with 13 bases spanning the gap. Per germline, CDR1 SQVTM and CDR2 ANQGSEA.

The rearrangement links TRBV5-6 to TRBJ2-7; 12 bases fit TRBD1. From germline, CDR1 is SGHDT and CDR2 YYEEEE. Trimming cost V 4 bases and J 7 bases; bases outside gene matches: 6. This CDR3 has 14 amino acids. The CDR3 region has the DNA TGTGCCAGCAGCGGGGACAGGGGGCTGGGTGAGCAGTACTTC. This sequence encodes CASSGDRGLGEQYF.

The DNA of the CDR3 is TGTGCCTGGAGTGGAGGGAGAGGGGGCACTGAAGCTTTCTTT. It translates to CAWSGGRGGTEAFF. V usage is TRBV30 and J usage is TRBJ1-1, with D maybe TRBD1 (6 bases). Germline CDR1 reads GTSNPN; CDR2 reads SVGIG (reference sequence). The CDR3 totals 14 residues. V dropped 1 base and J dropped 4 bases, with 13 bases sitting between them. The variable domain in full, completed from reference TRBV30 and TRBJ1-1, reads SQTIHQWPATLVQPVGSPLSLECTVEGTSNPNLYWYRQAAGRGLQLLFYSVGIGQISSEVPQNLSASRPQDRQFILSSKKLLLSDSGFYLCAWSGGRGGTEAFFGQGTRLTVV.

The chain links TRBV7-9 to TRBJ1-1, with D unclear. Germline-derived CDR1 and CDR2 are SEHNR and FQNEAQ (reference sequence). V lost 0 bases and J 4 bases, leaving 15 bases between the germline ends. The CDR3 contains 16 residues. The CDR3 loop is CASSLAGGRKGTEAFF. CDR3 bases: TGTGCCAGCAGCTTAGCGGGTGGCCGAAAGGGCACTGAAGCTTTCTTT.

The V and J genes are TRBV15 and TRBJ1-2, with D unresolved. CDR1 and CDR2 (germline): LNHNV, YYDKDF (reference sequence). Trimming cost V 0 bases and J 2 bases, with 7 bases left between them. The length of the CDR3 is 14 residues. In DNA form, the CDR3 reads TGTGCCACCAGCAGAGATGTAGGGAACTATGGCTACACCTTC. This gives the protein CATSRDVGNYGYTF.

This clone was counted a few times. This chain joins TRBV7-9 and TRBJ1-1; D not certain. The CDR3 covers 16 residues. Trimming took off 2 bases at V and 0 bases at J, with 13 bases between the two ends. Per germline, CDR1 SEHNR and CDR2 FQNEAQ (reference sequence). The DNA for the CDR3 is TGTGCCAGCAGCTTATGGGCAGGATCTTTGAACACTGAAGCTTTCTTT. Its translation is CASSLWAGSLNTEAFF.

The chain combines TRBV6-4 with TRBJ1-6; D may be TRBD1 (6 bases). The V and J ends lost 0 bases and 6 bases respectively, with 9 bases between them. The CDR3 spans 15 residues. The V gene's germline CDR1 is MRHNA and CDR2 SNTAGT. The CDR3 nucleotides read TGTGCCAGCAGTGACTCGGGGGCGGGTAATTCACCCCTCCACTTT. Protein product: CASSDSGAGNSPLHF.

This chain joins TRBV11-2 and TRBJ1-1; D not resolved. The CDR3 spans 16 residues. Germline lookup yields CDR1 SGHAT and CDR2 FQNNGV. V was shortened by 0 bases and J by 0 bases, with 11 bases between the two germline ends. The CDR3: CASSLDPRSLNTEAFF. The DNA of the CDR3 is TGTGCCAGCAGCTTAGATCCACGGTCCCTGAACACTGAAGCTTTCTTT.

The rearrangement uses TRBV10-2 and TRBJ1-2; 9 bases are shared with TRBD1. The CDR3 spans 14 residues. V lost 0 bases and J lost 4; bases outside the gene matches: 0. Per germline, CDR1 WSHSY and CDR2 SAAADI. CDR3 sequence: CASSESTGGYGYTF. CDR3 in DNA: TGCGCCAGCAGTGAGTCGACAGGGGGCTATGGCTACACCTTC.

The J gene is TRBJ2-1, the V gene TRBV18; 7 bases fit TRBD2. This CDR3 has 15 amino acids. Per the germline V gene, CDR1 is KGHSH and CDR2 is LQKENI. Germline trimming cut 2 bases from V and 8 bases from J; bases unmatched to any gene: 9. CDR3 coding DNA: TGTGCCAGCTCACCAGCGGGAGCCTGGGAGGATGAGCAGTTCTTC. Translating gives CASSPAGAWEDEQFF.

V usage is TRBV2 and J usage is TRBJ2-7; 9 bases are shared with TRBD1. CDR1 and CDR2 from the germline V gene are SNHLY and FYNNEI. V lost 3 bases and J lost 1; bases outside the gene matches: 1. This CDR3 comprises 14 residues. The CDR3 loop is CASSEGTGSYEQYF. CDR3 nucleotide sequence: TGTGCCAGCAGTGAGGGGACAGGGTCCTACGAGCAGTACTTC.

The rearrangement links TRBV20-1 to TRBJ2-3, with D tentatively TRBD1 (6 bases). CDR3 size: 11 residues. Between the trimmed V and J ends, which lost 3 bases and 8 bases, there was a span of 9 bases. Germline CDR1 reads DFQATT; CDR2 reads SNEGSKA (reference sequence). The CDR3 protein is CSARGATTQYF. DNA of the CDR3: TGCAGTGCTAGGGGGGCGACTACGCAGTATTTT.

This clone was observed once. The chain recombines TRBV7-6 with TRBJ2-5; D may match TRBD1 or TRBD2 (5 bases each). CDR3 length: 17 residues. Germline-derived CDR1 and CDR2 are SGHVS and FNYEAQ. The ends were cut back, 4 bases at V and 3 bases at J, with 21 bases in the middle. The CDR3 sequence is CASSSQASIMGEETQYF. DNA of the CDR3: TGTGCCAGCAGCTCCCAGGCCTCTATTATGGGGGAAGAGACCCAGTACTTC.

The CDR3 protein is CASSVDTVSYEQYF. In nucleotides, the CDR3 is TGTGCCAGCAGCGTAGATACGGTTTCCTACGAGCAGTACTTC. The rearrangement uses TRBV9 and TRBJ2-5; D is uncertain. The DNA matches TRBJ2-7 better at its end, which makes the J call doubtful. This CDR3 is 14 amino acids long. In germline, CDR1 is SGDLS, CDR2 YYNGEE.

V usage is TRBV5-5 and J usage is TRBJ1-1, with D maybe TRBD1 (6 bases). CDR1 SGHKS and CDR2 YYEKEE come from the germline V gene (reference sequence). V was shortened by 8 bases and J by 3 bases, with 23 bases between the two germline ends. The length of the CDR3 is 16 residues. CDR3 in amino acids: CASTNFFGGPYTEAFF. The CDR3 region has the DNA TGTGCCAGTACGAACTTTTTCGGGGGCCCCTACACTGAAGCTTTCTTT.

The chain has TRBV6-4 and TRBJ2-3; a weak D match, TRBD2 (6 bases). Per germline, CDR1 MRHNA and CDR2 SNTAGT. The V gene lost 3 bases and the J gene lost 5 bases, with 18 bases spanning the gap. The CDR3 has 16 residues. In DNA form, the CDR3 reads TGTGCCAGCAGTGATCGGCAACTAGCAGCAGGAGATACGCAGTATTTT. It is translated as CASSDRQLAAGDTQYF.

The chain has TRBV6-1 and TRBJ2-7; 12 bases are a match to TRBD1. This CDR3 is 14 amino acids long. CDR1 and CDR2 from the germline V gene are MNHNS and SASEGT. V lost 3 bases to trimming and J lost 5 bases; unmatched junction nucleotides: 2. The CDR3: CASSDGTGGDEQYF. In DNA, the CDR3 is TGTGCCAGCAGTGACGGGACAGGGGGCGACGAGCAGTACTTC.

This clone came up once. V is TRBV30 and J is TRBJ2-6; the D gene is possibly TRBD2 (7 bases). V was shortened by 0 bases and J by 2 bases, with 14 bases between the two germline ends. CDR1 GTSNPN and CDR2 SVGIG come from the germline V gene (reference sequence). The CDR3 covers 17 residues. The CDR3 DNA reads TGTGCCTGGAGTGTGGGGGGGGCTAGACCTGGGGCCAACGTCCTGACTTTC. Encoded protein: CAWSVGGARPGANVLTF.

This rearrangement joins TRBV5-6 to TRBJ1-2; D unresolved. Trimming shortened V by 4 bases and J by 8 bases, and 24 bases separated the two germline ends. CDR1 and CDR2 from the germline V gene are SGHDT and YYEEEE. The CDR3 spans 16 residues. The CDR3 here is CASSPGGRASRSGYTF. DNA of the CDR3: TGTGCCAGCAGCCCCGGAGGTAGGGCCTCCCGGTCCGGCTACACCTTC.

The chain recombines TRBV15 with TRBJ2-2, with TRBD1 matching 7 bases. Germline V gene lookup returns CDR1 LNHNV and CDR2 YYDKDF (reference sequence). This CDR3 has 15 amino acids. The J segment lost 7 bases and the V segment lost 4 bases, leaving 9 bases of the junction unmatched. CDR3 loop: CATSKTGARDGELFF. DNA of the CDR3: TGTGCCACCAGCAAAACAGGGGCCCGGGACGGGGAGCTGTTTTTT.